This T cell receptor (beta chain) was sequenced for a study of neurological immune-mediated disorders. CDR1 SGHVS and CDR2 FNYEAQ come from the germline V gene. The CDR3 has 16 residues. V was pared by 5 bases and J by 1 base, with 17 bases between. With regard to this clonotype: The antigen is not known.

By 5'RACE with 10-nucleotide random UMIs, the cDNA was made. TCRdb independently ran MiXCR on the 5' RACE reads; one entry per CDR3 protein. The profile covers about 65,000 distinct CDR3 sequences, with approximately 3.7% appearing a single time and roughly 2.7% taken by the ten largest. Unsorted libraries used 2 million PBMCs kept at -80 degrees C. Notes on the study in general: Phylogenetic grouping put 18 of 34 multiple sclerosis patients' repertoires into one related-CDR3 cluster, a possible signature. Across subjects, expanded clones had no CDR3 amino acid sequences in common, pointing to private repertoires in all groups.

This clonotype was sampled from a man aged 45 to 65 with multiple sclerosis. This chain uses TRBV7-6 with TRBJ1-1; D gene unclear. Material for sequencing was PBMCs. DNA of the CDR3: TGTGCCAGCAGCCCAACGACCCGTCTCCAGAACACTGAAGCTTTCTTT. It encodes CASSPTTRLQNTEAFF.